This T cell receptor (beta chain) was sequenced in a study of human T cells and chemical hapten exposure. Details on this clonotype: It may be a read error: a sequence one base away is much more abundant.

CDR3 length: 15 residues. Germline-derived CDR1 and CDR2 are SGHRS and YFSETQ. Trimming removed 0 bases from V and 5 bases from J, with 14 bases in between. Noted time point: pre-sensitization, week 0. Documented treatment: therapeutic diphenylcyclopropenone sensitization with weekly scalp DPC. Library preparation tagged each individual cDNA molecule with a unique molecular identifier. Each CDR3 protein gets one entry after TCRdb re-called the RACE reads with MiXCR. This table holds 95,000 to 100,000 distinct CDR3 sequences, roughly 10% found once. Sequencing was performed on whole blood, taken in connection with sensitization to the hapten diphenylcyclopropenone (DPC). The sequence derives from an older woman with alopecia areata. Some clones in this sample may be carry-over from other donors' samples. The genes are TRBV5-1 and TRBJ2-5; D possibly corresponds to TRBD1 (6 bases). The CDR3 region is CASSLASWGPETQYF. CDR3 DNA: TGCGCCAGCAGCTTGGCGAGCTGGGGGCCCGAGACCCAGTACTTC.